This T cell receptor (beta chain) came from a study of blood T cell repertoires in COVID-19. Study-wide background: In each case, the material was cDNA or gDNA derived from T cells, B-cell-depleted T cells, or PBMCs.

Germline lookup yields CDR1 MNHEY and CDR2 SMNVEV (reference sequence). The CDR3 runs 17 residues. After removal of 5 bases from V and 8 bases from J, the junction contained 14 bases not matched to a gene. This table comes from immunoSEQ multiplex PCR, and its TCRdb copy is limited to in-frame clones, with some not included. The sample contains 200,000 to 250,000 clones, 88% of which appear only once. The rearrangement joins TRBV27 to TRBJ2-1, with 11 bases aligning to TRBD2. The source material was PBMCs or T cells enriched from blood (not recorded which). This receptor was taken from a woman in her 30s who had recovered from COVID-19. CDR3 residues: CASSPGPYSGGADEQFF. CDR3 nucleotides: TGTGCCAGCAGTCCTGGACCCTATAGCGGGGGGGCCGATGAGCAGTTCTTC.